Shown below are 25 T cell receptor beta chains from a single sample sequenced in a study of chemoradiotherapy in HPV16-positive cancers. Profiling relied on immunoSEQ multiplex PCR, and the TCRdb table lists in-frame clones only, not all of them. Here the sample spans about 22,000 clones, approximately 73% being singletons. Sampling was conducted from a patient who underwent chemoradiotherapy. The source of these receptors is a human donor with HPV-associated anogenital cancer.

The sample holds a few counts of this clone. The rearrangement links TRBV6-5 to TRBJ2-7; D possibly corresponds to TRBD2 (6 bases). Germline V gene data show CDR1 as MNHEY and CDR2 as SVGAGI. With 2 bases removed from V and 2 bases from J, the gap between germline ends came to 13 bases. This CDR3 spans 15 amino acids. This chain's CDR3 is CASSYTGVQAYEQYF. CDR3 nucleotide sequence: TGTGCCAGCAGTTACACGGGGGTACAGGCCTACGAGCAGTACTTC.

The chain has TRBV7-9 and TRBJ2-1; 8 bases fit TRBD2. Germline trimming cut 5 bases from V and 2 bases from J; bases unmatched to any gene: 8. Per germline, CDR1 SEHNR and CDR2 FQNEAQ (reference sequence). This CDR3 has 16 residues. CDR3 in amino acids: CASSGRAGETYNEQFF. The CDR3 DNA follows: TGTGCCAGCAGCGGGAGAGCGGGAGAAACCTACAATGAGCAGTTCTTC.

This sequence joins TRBV7-2 and TRBJ1-5; D perhaps matches TRBD1 (6 bases). V lost 2 bases to trimming and J lost 7 bases, with 15 bases between them. Germline CDR1 and CDR2: SGHTA and FQGNSA. CDR3 size: 15 residues. Here the CDR3 DNA reads TGTGCCAGCAGCTTACAGGGGAGTGATTTCCAGCCCCAGCATTTT. The encoded protein is CASSLQGSDFQPQHF.

The rearrangement links TRBV29-1 to TRBJ2-2, with a possible D match to TRBD2 (6 bases). V was shortened by 6 bases and J by 5 bases, with 10 bases between the two germline ends. The CDR3 is 12 amino acids. Germline CDR1 and CDR2: SQVTM and ANQGSEA. CDR3 in DNA: TGCAGCGTGGGTGGGGGGACCGGGGAGCTGTTTTTT. Its translation is CSVGGGTGELFF.

This clone appeared a single time. The V and J genes are TRBV7-2 and TRBJ1-4; tentatively, D is TRBD1 (6 bases). Germline lookup yields CDR1 SGHTA and CDR2 FQGNSA. The CDR3 runs to 16 residues. V was cut by 0 bases and J by 6 bases, with 14 bases left in between. The CDR3 DNA follows: TGTGCCAGCAGCTTAGCAAGGACAGATTCCGATGAAAAACTGTTTTTT. It is translated as CASSLARTDSDEKLFF.

The J gene is TRBJ2-5, the V gene TRBV4-3; D is possibly TRBD2 (5 bases). The CDR3 consists of 14 residues. The germline V and J ends were trimmed by 4 bases and 5 bases, with 14 bases remaining between them. The germline V gene encodes CDR1 LGHNA and CDR2 YSLEER. CDR3 region: CASSPRTPPETQYF. The CDR3 coding sequence is TGCGCCAGCAGCCCCCGGACTCCCCCGGAGACCCAGTACTTC.

This chain uses TRBV7-9 with TRBJ2-2; no clear D. Germline V gene lookup returns CDR1 SEHNR and CDR2 FQNEAQ (reference sequence). The CDR3 spans 14 residues. V shed 2 bases and J shed 3 bases, with 7 bases lying between them. CDR3 in amino acids: CASSLYSHTGELFF. The CDR3 nucleotides read TGTGCCAGCAGCTTATATAGCCACACCGGGGAGCTGTTTTTT.

The chain links TRBV29-1 to TRBJ2-1; 7 nucleotides align to TRBD2. V lost 7 bases, J lost 6 bases, and 9 bases stayed unmatched. The CDR3 spans 13 residues. Germline lookup yields CDR1 SQVTM and CDR2 ANQGSEA. The CDR3 DNA follows: TGCAGCGCTTCGGAGACTAGCTTCAATGAGCAGTTCTTC. Protein: CSASETSFNEQFF.

This chain links TRBV9 with TRBJ1-2, with D perhaps TRBD1 (5 bases). The CDR3 extends over 13 amino acids. V was shortened by 3 bases and J by 3 bases, with 9 bases between the two germline ends. The germline V gene has CDR1 SGDLS and CDR2 YYNGEE. CDR3 residues: CASSATGDYGYTF. CDR3 nucleotides: TGTGCCAGCAGCGCTACAGGAGACTATGGCTACACCTTC.

V and J are TRBV28 and TRBJ2-5, with 7 bases that match TRBD1. Germline V gives CDR1 MDHEN, CDR2 SYDVKM. This CDR3 is built from 15 residues. Losses at the gene ends were 8 bases for V and 2 bases for J; bases not matched to a gene: 11. The CDR3 is CASGIGTVGQETQYF. CDR3 in DNA: TGTGCCAGCGGCATCGGGACAGTGGGTCAAGAGACCCAGTACTTC.

The J gene is TRBJ2-7, the V gene TRBV12-5; possibly TRBD1 for D (7 bases). Trimming removed 0 bases at V and 1 base at J, with 16 bases between. CDR1 and CDR2 (germline): LGHNT, FRNRAP. CDR3 length: 17 amino acids. This CDR3 reads CASGLVLGRGESYEQYF. As DNA, the CDR3 is TGTGCTAGTGGTTTGGTACTGGGCAGGGGGGAGTCCTACGAGCAGTACTTC.

The CDR3 is CASRAQATEAFF. Written as DNA, the CDR3 is TGTGCCAGCAGGGCCCAGGCCACTGAAGCTTTCTTT. V and J are TRBV27 and TRBJ1-1; no clear D. CDR3 length equals 12 residues. The V end was cut by 6 bases, the J end by 4 bases, with 9 bases between. Germline lookup yields CDR1 MNHEY and CDR2 SMNVEV (reference sequence).

V is TRBV18 and J is TRBJ2-3; D not resolved. In germline, CDR1 is KGHSH, CDR2 LQKENI. The ends were cut back, 5 bases at V and 1 base at J, with 4 bases in the middle. CDR3 length equals 12 residues. This CDR3 is CASSTRTDTQYF. DNA for the CDR3: TGTGCCAGCTCAACTCGCACAGATACGCAGTATTTT.

The rearrangement links TRBV13 to TRBJ2-7; 8 bases line up with TRBD2. The CDR3 is made up of 15 amino acids. V lost 5 bases and J lost 2; bases outside the gene matches: 8. CDR1 and CDR2 from the germline V gene are PRHDT and FYEKMQ (reference sequence). CDR3 region: CASSRGGGLPYEQYF. CDR3 nucleotide sequence: TGTGCCAGCAGCCGGGGGGGAGGCTTACCCTACGAGCAGTACTTC.

This chain joins TRBV7-6 and TRBJ1-1, with 7 bases lining up with TRBD1. This CDR3 region has 13 residues. Germline assignment: CDR1 SGHVS and CDR2 FNYEAQ. The V and J ends lost 6 bases and 3 bases, in that order; junction bases with no gene match: 4. Here the CDR3 reads CASSRQGHTEAFF. The CDR3 DNA is TGTGCCAGCAGTCGACAGGGTCACACTGAAGCTTTCTTT.

This chain links TRBV7-9 with TRBJ1-3; D call uncertain. This CDR3 is 13 amino acids long. V lost 2 bases and J 8 bases, leaving 10 bases between the germline ends. Germline-derived CDR1 and CDR2 are SEHNR and FQNEAQ (reference sequence). The CDR3 DNA reads as TGTGCCAGCAGCTTAATCGCTGGGGACACCATATATTTT. This sequence encodes CASSLIAGDTIYF.

The chain combines TRBV4-3 with TRBJ2-5; D possibly corresponds to TRBD2 (6 bases). Between the trimmed V and J ends, which lost 0 bases and 5 bases, there was a span of 13 bases. The length of the CDR3 is 15 residues. Germline CDR1 and CDR2: LGHNA and YSLEER. The CDR3 DNA reads as TGCGCCAGCAGCCAAGATCTGACTAGAGCGGAGACCCAGTACTTC. Protein product: CASSQDLTRAETQYF.

The V gene is TRBV5-1, the J gene TRBJ2-2; D possibly matches TRBD1 or TRBD2 (5 bases each). The CDR3 loop spans 17 amino acids. Germline-derived CDR1 and CDR2 are SGHRS and YFSETQ. Trimming took 1 base from V and 1 from J, leaving 14 bases between them. The CDR3 DNA sequence: TGCGCCAGCAGCTTGTCTGGGGGTCCCTTGAACACCGGGGAGCTGTTTTTT. Its translation: CASSLSGGPLNTGELFF.

This chain joins TRBV5-8 and TRBJ1-1; D ambiguous. V was clipped by 4 bases and J by 0 bases, with 7 bases between them. Germline lookup yields CDR1 SGHTS and CDR2 YDEGEE. The CDR3 runs to 13 residues. The chain's CDR3 is CASSPQVNTEAFF. In DNA, the CDR3 is TGTGCCAGCAGCCCTCAGGTGAACACTGAAGCTTTCTTT. Full variable domain (remainder filled in from reference TRBV5-8 and TRBJ1-1): EAGVTQSPTHLIKTRGQQATLRCSPISGHTSVYWYQQALGLGLQFLLWYDEGEERNRGNFPPRFSGRQFPNYSSELNVNALELEDSALYLCASSPQVNTEAFFGQGTRLTVV.

The V call is TRBV5-8, the J call TRBJ2-2, with TRBD1 matching 8 bases. The V gene end was trimmed by 4 bases and the J gene end by 5 bases; junction bases not matched to a gene: 7. CDR3 length equals 15 residues. Germline V CDR1 and CDR2: SGHTS, YDEGEE. The CDR3 DNA follows: TGTGCCAGCAGCCTATGGACAGGGAGTACCGGGGAGCTGTTTTTT. This translates into CASSLWTGSTGELFF.

This chain uses TRBV7-3 with TRBJ1-1, with D possibly matching TRBD1 (6 bases). CDR1 and CDR2 from the germline V gene are SGHTA and FQGTGA. The CDR3 is 14 amino acids. Trimming took off 5 bases at V and 7 bases at J, with 17 bases between the two ends. Here the CDR3 reads CASSPLHRVDEAFF. The CDR3 DNA sequence: TGTGCCAGCAGCCCCCTTCACAGGGTGGATGAAGCTTTCTTT.

The chain's CDR3 is CASSLAGLAALKGNEQFF. The CDR3 nucleotides are TGTGCCAGCAGCTTAGCAGGTCTAGCGGCTTTGAAGGGTAATGAGCAGTTCTTC. J is TRBJ2-1 and V is TRBV7-2, with 7 positions matching TRBD2. V was pared by 0 bases and J by 7 bases, with 15 bases of the junction left unmatched. The CDR3 length is 18 residues. CDR1 and CDR2 (germline): SGHTA, FQGNSA.

The V call is TRBV7-9, the J call TRBJ2-5, with 9 bases aligning to TRBD2. CDR3 size: 14 residues. The J segment lost 3 bases and the V segment lost 3 bases, leaving 2 bases of the junction unmatched. CDR1 SEHNR and CDR2 FQNEAQ come from the germline V gene (reference sequence). This CDR3 is CASSFLAGEETQYF. The CDR3 DNA sequence: TGTGCCAGCAGCTTCTTAGCGGGGGAAGAGACCCAGTACTTC.

The chain couples TRBV29-1 to TRBJ2-5; D not resolved. The germline V gene has CDR1 SQVTM and CDR2 ANQGSEA. V was cut by 2 bases and J by 4 bases, with 20 bases left in between. This CDR3 has 16 amino acids. The CDR3 loop is CSVEYLSRLRIETQYF. The CDR3 coding sequence is TGCAGCGTTGAATACCTCTCGAGGCTGCGGATAGAGACCCAGTACTTC. Full variable domain (missing parts from reference TRBV29-1 and TRBJ2-5): SAVISQKPSRDICQRGTSLTIQCQVDSQVTMMFWYRQQPGQSLTLIATANQGSEATYESGFVIDKFPISRPNLTFSTLTVSNMSPEDSSIYLCSVEYLSRLRIETQYFGPGTRLLVL.

Details on this clone: Germline is not matched at one junction end, which may reflect a read error. V gene TRBV18 combines with J gene TRBJ2-1; the D call may be TRBD1 or TRBD2 (5 bases each). CDR1 is KGHSH and CDR2 is LQKENI in the germline V gene. The CDR3 has 15 residues. DNA for the CDR3: TGTGCCAGCTCACCCTACTCTACCCCCGGGGCCGGATTGCTCTTC. Its translation: CASSPYSTPGAGLLF.